Each of the 20 T cell receptor beta chains below was sequenced from the same sample in a study of response to subunit inactivated influenza vaccine. TCRdb independently ran MiXCR on the RT-PCR reads; one entry per CDR3 protein. The sample shows about 580,000 distinct CDR3 sequences, 13% to 15% of them seen only once. The input for sequencing was PBMCs from blood, taken about 11 days after vaccination. All receptors derive from a man aged 45 to 65 who received an inactivated influenza vaccine.

This clonotype was counted between two and nine times. This chain links TRBV2 with TRBJ2-2; 12 positions agree with TRBD2. This CDR3 has 16 residues. The J segment lost 6 bases and the V segment lost 4 bases, leaving 6 bases of the junction unmatched. Germline V gene data show CDR1 as SNHLY and CDR2 as FYNNEI. In DNA, the CDR3 is TGTGCCAGCAGTGGAGCTAGCGGGGGGGCCTCCGGGGAGCTGTTTTTT. The encoded protein is CASSGASGGASGELFF.

This clonotype was detected many times. V and J are TRBV27 and TRBJ2-1; D gene unclear. V was shortened by 5 bases and J by 2 bases, with 7 bases between the two germline ends. Germline V gene data show CDR1 as MNHEY and CDR2 as SMNVEV (reference sequence). The CDR3 sequence is 13 residues long. For the CDR3, the DNA is TGTGCCAGCAGTCCCTCACCCTACAATGAGCAGTTCTTC. As protein: CASSPSPYNEQFF.

This sequence joins TRBV4-3 and TRBJ2-7; TRBD2 matches at 11 bases. Germline CDR1 is LGHNA and CDR2 is YSLEER. The CDR3 has 15 residues. The J segment lost 6 bases and the V segment lost 1 base, leaving 5 bases of the junction unmatched. The CDR3 protein is CASSQGSGGALEQYF. The DNA of the CDR3 is TGCGCCAGCAGCCAAGGTAGCGGGGGGGCCCTCGAGCAGTACTTC.

This clonotype occurred a few times. CDR3 protein: CASRQDRVPTEAFF. CDR3 sequence (DNA): TGCGCCAGCAGGCAGGACAGGGTACCCACTGAAGCTTTCTTT. The chain uses TRBV4-1 and TRBJ1-1, with 8 bases that match TRBD1. This CDR3 region has 14 residues. Germline CDR1 reads MGHRA; CDR2 reads YSYEKL. Unmatched junction bases numbered 7, after V lost 6 bases and J lost 4 bases.

This chain joins TRBV27 and TRBJ2-7; possible D gene TRBD1, 6 bases. Deletions cut 3 bases from V and 5 bases from J, with 11 bases between. The CDR3 runs 13 residues. Germline V lookup: CDR1 MNHEY, CDR2 SMNVEV (reference sequence). The CDR3 DNA reads as TGTGCCAGCAGTTTCCCAGGGGACCACGAGCAGTACTTC. It yields the protein CASSFPGDHEQYF.

This clonotype turned up a few times. The chain employs TRBV28 and TRBJ2-7; 11 bases fit TRBD2. Germline trimming cut 6 bases from V and 5 bases from J; bases unmatched to any gene: 6. Germline-derived CDR1 and CDR2 are MDHEN and SYDVKM. This CDR3 region has 14 residues. CDR3 DNA sequence: TGTGCCAGCAGCCTGACTAGCGGGAAGAACGAGCAGTACTTC. Protein product: CASSLTSGKNEQYF.

This clonotype was seen repeatedly, ten times or more. The chain combines TRBV7-2 with TRBJ2-3; D is uncertain. Germline-derived CDR1 and CDR2 are SGHTA and FQGNSA. The ends were cut back, 5 bases at V and 0 bases at J, with 9 bases in the middle. This CDR3 region has 14 residues. This CDR3 reads CASSADVSTDTQYF. CDR3 DNA: TGTGCCAGCAGCGCGGACGTGAGCACAGATACGCAGTATTTT.

The V gene is TRBV12-3 or TRBV12-4, the J gene TRBJ1-5; D possibly corresponds to TRBD1 (5 bases). The V end was cut by 1 base, the J end by 9 bases, with 13 bases between. The CDR3 sequence is 14 residues long. This chain's CDR3 is CASSLEGVRLPQHF. CDR3 bases: TGTGCCAGCAGTTTAGAAGGGGTGAGGTTGCCCCAGCATTTT.

In this sample, this clonotype turned up a few times. The genes are TRBV28 and TRBJ2-2; 12 bases fit TRBD1. The CDR3 covers 16 residues. Unmatched junction bases numbered 7, after V lost 5 bases and J lost 6 bases. Germline CDR1 is MDHEN and CDR2 is SYDVKM. The CDR3 spells CASSSSGQGAAGELFF. For the CDR3, the DNA is TGTGCCAGCAGTAGCTCGGGACAGGGGGCCGCCGGGGAGCTGTTTTTT.

In this sample, this clonotype turned up a few times. The J gene is TRBJ2-1, the V gene TRBV11-2; 8 bases fit TRBD2. Trimming at V came to 4 bases and at J to 7 bases, leaving 9 bases not matched to a gene. Germline CDR1 and CDR2: SGHAT and FQNNGV. The CDR3 is 15 amino acids. DNA for the CDR3: TGTGCCAGCAGCTCCCTTGGAGCGGGAGTTAATGAGCAGTTCTTC. Amino acids: CASSSLGAGVNEQFF.

This clonotype was counted between two and nine times. CDR3 bases: TGCGCCAGCAGCTTGGAAATACCCGGGGAGCTGTTTTTT. Its translation is CASSLEIPGELFF. The chain uses TRBV5-1 and TRBJ2-2; D gene unclear. The V and J ends lost 0 bases and 6 bases respectively, with 6 bases between them. Germline CDR1 reads SGHRS; CDR2 reads YFSETQ. This CDR3 has 13 amino acids.

V and J are TRBV7-9 and TRBJ2-2; D may be TRBD2 (6 bases). Looked up from germline, CDR1 is SEHNR and CDR2 is FQNEAQ (reference sequence). V shed 5 bases and J shed 0 bases, with 16 bases lying between them. The CDR3 length is 17 residues. CDR3 sequence: CASSLLIQRANTGELFF. In DNA, the CDR3 is TGTGCCAGCAGCCTGCTGATCCAGCGGGCGAACACCGGGGAGCTGTTTTTT.

This clonotype was detected once. The chain recombines TRBV12-3 or TRBV12-4 with TRBJ2-4; D remains ambiguous. This CDR3 region has 11 residues. Trimming took off 3 bases at V and 8 bases at J, with 5 bases between the two ends. The CDR3 region is CASSLWDIQYF. CDR3 sequence (DNA): TGTGCCAGCAGTTTGTGGGACATTCAGTACTTC.

The rearrangement uses TRBV18 and TRBJ1-1; D perhaps matches TRBD1 (5 bases). V lost 2 bases, J lost 4 bases, and 14 bases lay in between. The germline V gene has CDR1 KGHSH and CDR2 LQKENI. The CDR3 spans 15 residues. CDR3 sequence: CASSPRRDSSTEAFF. In DNA form, the CDR3 reads TGTGCCAGCTCACCAAGGAGGGACTCGAGCACTGAAGCTTTCTTT.

This clonotype was picked up a small number of times. This chain connects TRBV20-1 to TRBJ2-7, with D hard to call. Germline V lookup: CDR1 DFQATT, CDR2 SNEGSKA (reference sequence). This CDR3 is 13 amino acids long. Trimming left V 6 bases short and J 0 bases short, with 12 bases between. CDR3 nucleotides: TGCAGTGCAGCCCCCCGTAGCTCCTACGAGCAGTACTTC. This gives the protein CSAAPRSSYEQYF.

This clonotype was observed a few times. V usage is TRBV5-1 and J usage is TRBJ2-7; D not certain. Germline CDR1 reads SGHRS; CDR2 reads YFSETQ. The germline V and J ends were trimmed by 1 base and 2 bases, with 10 bases remaining between them. CDR3 length: 14 amino acids. As DNA, the CDR3 is TGCGCCAGCAGCTTGTATTCCAGAGCCTACGAGCAGTACTTC. Protein product: CASSLYSRAYEQYF.

The chain uses TRBV15 and TRBJ2-7, with D perhaps matching TRBD2 (5 bases). CDR3 length: 14 amino acids. The V gene's germline CDR1 is LNHNV and CDR2 YYDKDF (reference sequence). Deletions cut 0 bases from V and 3 bases from J, with 9 bases between. CDR3 nucleotide sequence: TGTGCCACCAGCAGAGATTTCGGGATCTACGAGCAGTACTTC. This gives the protein CATSRDFGIYEQYF. Looking up the rest from reference TRBV15 and TRBJ2-7 gives the full variable domain: DAMVIQNPRYQVTQFGKPVTLSCSQTLNHNVMYWYQQKSSQAPKLLFHYYDKDFNNEADTPDNFQSRRPNTSFCFLDIRSPGLGDTAMYLCATSRDFGIYEQYFGPGTRLTVT.

Only a few counts were recorded for this clonotype. This rearrangement joins TRBV5-1 to TRBJ1-5, with a possible D match to TRBD1 (5 bases). The CDR3 is made up of 16 amino acids. V was shortened by 0 bases and J by 12 bases, with 22 bases between the two germline ends. Germline V CDR1 and CDR2: SGHRS, YFSETQ. CDR3 region: CASSLGGTLPPVSQHF. CDR3 nucleotides: TGCGCCAGCAGCTTGGGGGGGACTCTCCCTCCTGTAAGCCAGCATTTT.

This clonotype has only a few counts. The CDR3 DNA sequence: TGTGCCATACGCCGACCCCAAATGGGGGCAGATACGCAGTATTTT. Translation: CAIRRPQMGADTQYF. The rearrangement joins TRBV2 to TRBJ2-3; D could derive from TRBD1 or TRBD2 (5 bases each). The CDR3 covers 15 residues. The germline V gene encodes CDR1 SNHLY and CDR2 FYNNEI. Trimming stripped 10 bases from V and 4 bases from J, with 21 bases between.

V is TRBV7-2 and J is TRBJ2-3, with 7 bases that match TRBD1. Losses at the gene ends were 5 bases for V and 3 bases for J; bases not matched to a gene: 5. The CDR3 runs 14 residues. In germline, CDR1 is SGHTA, CDR2 FQGNSA. DNA of the CDR3: TGTGCCAGCAGCGAGGGACAGTTTACAGATACGCAGTATTTT. As protein: CASSEGQFTDTQYF.